Described below is a single TCR beta chain sequence and its context. This CDR3 has 15 amino acids. Trimming removed 5 bases from V and 5 bases from J; junction bases left unmatched: 7. Looked up from germline, CDR1 is LNHDA and CDR2 is SQIVND (reference sequence). Measured with immunoSEQ multiplex PCR; TCRdb has only the in-frame clones, and not every one. The data hold more than 40,000 clones, with 90% to 95% observed a single time. The data are from a study of T cell changes during pregnancy in multiple sclerosis. The sequence came from a female donor with multiple sclerosis, enrolled in a pregnancy study. Specimen: CD8+ T cells from peripheral blood mononuclear cells, collected in the first trimester of pregnancy. This chain connects TRBV19 to TRBJ2-2; TRBD1 matches at 8 bases. The DNA of the CDR3 is TGTGCCAGTAGTTCCGGGACAGGATGGACCGGGGAGCTGTTTTTT. This gives the protein CASSSGTGWTGELFF. Combining the CDR3 with reference TRBV19 and TRBJ2-2 gives the whole variable domain DGGITQSPKYLFRKEGQNVTLSCEQNLNHDAMYWYRQDPGQGLRLIYYSQIVNDFQKGDIAEGYSVSREKKESFPLTVTSAQKNPTAFYLCASSSGTGWTGELFFGEGSRLTVL.